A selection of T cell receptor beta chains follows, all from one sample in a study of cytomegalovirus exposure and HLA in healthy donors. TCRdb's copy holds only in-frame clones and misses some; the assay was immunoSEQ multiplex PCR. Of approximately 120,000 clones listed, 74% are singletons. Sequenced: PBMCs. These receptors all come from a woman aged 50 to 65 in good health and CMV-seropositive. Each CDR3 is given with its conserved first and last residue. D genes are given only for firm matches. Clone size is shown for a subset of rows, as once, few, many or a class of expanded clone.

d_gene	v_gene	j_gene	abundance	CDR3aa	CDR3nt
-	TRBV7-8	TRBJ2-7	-	CASAKRDTRHYEQYF	TGTGCCAGCGCTAAACGGGACACCCGTCATTACGAGCAGTACTTC
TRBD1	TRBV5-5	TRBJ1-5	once	CASRPGGGGSPQHF	TGTGCCAGCAGGCCAGGGGGTGGGGGCAGTCCCCAGCATTTT
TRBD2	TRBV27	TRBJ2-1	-	CASTVSGGANEQFF	TGTGCCAGCACCGTAAGCGGGGGGGCCAATGAGCAGTTCTTC
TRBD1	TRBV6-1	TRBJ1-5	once	CASSADGRGRLNQPQHF	TGTGCCAGCAGTGCAGACGGCAGGGGGCGCCTTAATCAGCCCCAGCATTTT
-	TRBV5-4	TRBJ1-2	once	CASSPYRSSYGYTF	TGTGCCAGCAGCCCTTACCGGTCGAGTTATGGCTACACCTTC
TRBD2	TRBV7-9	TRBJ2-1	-	CATGLAAHNEQFF	TGTGCCACCGGACTAGCGGCCCACAATGAGCAGTTCTTC
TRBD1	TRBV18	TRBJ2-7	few	CASSPQSTGVSYEQYF	TGTGCCAGCTCACCACAGTCGACAGGGGTATCCTACGAGCAGTACTTC
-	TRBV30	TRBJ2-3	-	CAWGPPADTQYF	TGTGCCTGGGGGCCACCCGCAGATACGCAGTATTTT
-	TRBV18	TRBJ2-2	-	CASSPSHGELNTGELFF	TGTGCCAGCTCACCCAGTCACGGGGAACTGAACACCGGGGAGCTGTTTTTT
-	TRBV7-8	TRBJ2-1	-	CASKSVELSGGSYNEQFF	TGTGCCAGCAAATCCGTTGAGTTGAGCGGAGGCTCCTACAATGAGCAGTTCTTC
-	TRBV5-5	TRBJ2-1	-	CASSFLQLNNEQFF	TGTGCCAGCAGCTTTTTACAGCTTAACAATGAGCAGTTCTTC
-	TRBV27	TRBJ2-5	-	CASSFRGETQYF	TGTGCCAGCAGTTTCCGGGGGGAGACCCAGTACTTC
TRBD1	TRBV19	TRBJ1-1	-	CASTPGQGVLRAEAFF	TGTGCCAGTACCCCGGGACAGGGCGTCTTGAGGGCTGAAGCTTTCTTT
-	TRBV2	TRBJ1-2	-	CASSNSRGNYGYTF	TGTGCCAGTTCGAACTCCAGGGGCAACTATGGCTACACCTTC
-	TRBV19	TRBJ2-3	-	CASSIGVPQVWGDTQYF	TGTGCCAGTAGTATAGGGGTTCCACAGGTATGGGGAGATACGCAGTATTTT
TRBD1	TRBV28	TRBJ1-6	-	CASSWTGLWNSPLHF	TGTGCCAGCAGTTGGACAGGGCTATGGAATTCACCCCTCCACTTT
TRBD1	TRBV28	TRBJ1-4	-	CASSLMGTGVRGEKLFF	TGTGCCAGCAGTTTAATGGGGACAGGGGTACGTGGTGAAAAACTGTTTTTT
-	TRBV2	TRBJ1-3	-	CASSGSGLGNTIYF	TGTGCCAGCAGTGGATCAGGGTTAGGAAACACCATATATTTT
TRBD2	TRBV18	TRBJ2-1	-	CASSPTAGTYNEQFF	TGTGCCAGCTCACCCACAGCGGGGACCTACAATGAGCAGTTCTTC
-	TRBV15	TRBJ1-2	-	CATSRDRTDGYTF	TGTGCCACCAGCAGAGATAGAACCGATGGCTACACCTTC
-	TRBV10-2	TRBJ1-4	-	CASKNGRRNEKLFF	TGCGCCAGCAAAAATGGACGGAGGAATGAAAAACTGTTTTTT
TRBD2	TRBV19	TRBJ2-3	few	CASGTSGGPQYF	TGTGCCAGTGGGACTAGCGGGGGGCCGCAGTATTTT
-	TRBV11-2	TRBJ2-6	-	CASSPRGTSGANVLTF	TGTGCCAGCAGCCCGCGGGGTACTTCTGGGGCCAACGTCCTGACTTTC
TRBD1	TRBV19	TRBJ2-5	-	CASSVGQGRGETQYF	TGTGCCAGTAGCGTGGGACAGGGGCGGGGAGAGACCCAGTACTTC
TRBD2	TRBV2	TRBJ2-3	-	CASSVVRSSGGSTDTQYF	TGTGCCAGCAGTGTAGTAAGATCTAGCGGGGGCAGCACAGATACGCAGTATTTT
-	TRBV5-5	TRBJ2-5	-	CASSGSSGFGETQYF	TGTGCCAGCAGCGGCTCATCGGGGTTCGGGGAGACCCAGTACTTC
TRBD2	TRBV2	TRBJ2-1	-	CASRALAGLYNEQFF	TGTGCCAGCAGGGCACTAGCGGGACTATACAATGAGCAGTTCTTC
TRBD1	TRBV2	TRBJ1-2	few	CASSHLETGDYGYTF	TGTGCCAGCAGTCACCTCGAGACAGGGGACTATGGCTACACCTTC
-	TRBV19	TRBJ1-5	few	CASTRGGHWIQPQHF	TGTGCCAGTACCCGAGGAGGGCATTGGATTCAGCCCCAGCATTTT
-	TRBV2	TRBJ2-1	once	CASSSTRTGNEQFF	TGTGCCAGCAGTTCGACTAGGACCGGCAATGAGCAGTTCTTC
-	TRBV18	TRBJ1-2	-	CASSPPRQKIYGYTF	TGTGCCAGCTCCCCCCCTAGACAGAAGATTTATGGCTACACCTTC
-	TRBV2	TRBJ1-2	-	CASSVPRPIYGYTF	TGTGCCAGCAGTGTCCCCAGGCCCATCTATGGCTACACCTTC
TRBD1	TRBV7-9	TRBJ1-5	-	CASSDSGGYQPQHF	TGTGCCAGCAGCGACTCAGGGGGCTATCAGCCCCAGCATTTT
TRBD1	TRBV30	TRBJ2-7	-	CAWRTTGKDEQYF	TGTGCCTGGAGAACGACAGGGAAAGACGAGCAGTACTTC
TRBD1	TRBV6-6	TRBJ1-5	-	CASRMTGDQPQHF	TGTGCCAGCAGGATGACAGGGGATCAGCCCCAGCATTTT
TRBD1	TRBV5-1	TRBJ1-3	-	CASGPTGQGDTIYF	TGCGCCAGCGGACCGACTGGACAGGGTGACACCATATATTTT
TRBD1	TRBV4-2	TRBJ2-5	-	CASSQDHGQATQYF	TGTGCCAGCAGCCAAGACCACGGACAGGCGACCCAGTACTTC
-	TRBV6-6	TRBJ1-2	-	CASTTPGWYGYTF	TGTGCCAGCACTACTCCCGGGTGGTATGGCTACACCTTC
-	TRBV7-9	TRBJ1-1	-	CASSGGPSVGTEAFF	TGTGCCAGCAGCGGAGGGCCCTCCGTGGGCACTGAAGCTTTCTTT
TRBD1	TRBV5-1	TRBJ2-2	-	CASSLTGGPNTGELFF	TGCGCCAGCAGCTTAACAGGGGGGCCGAACACCGGGGAGCTGTTTTTT
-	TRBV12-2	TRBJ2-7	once	CASRFGRTCYEQYF	TGTGCAAGTCGCTTCGGGCGGACATGCTACGAGCAGTACTTC
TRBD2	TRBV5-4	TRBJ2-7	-	CASSHGTSGIRQYF	TGTGCCAGCAGCCACGGGACTAGCGGGATTCGGCAGTACTTC